Reported below is one T cell receptor (beta chain). The sample is drawn from a study of cytomegalovirus exposure and HLA in healthy donors. J lost 5 bases, V lost 8 bases, and 13 bases had no gene match. This CDR3 comprises 15 residues. Per germline, CDR1 MNHNS and CDR2 SASEGT. Sequencing was performed with immunoSEQ multiplex PCR; in TCRdb, only in-frame clones are kept and a portion is missing. The repertoire has 150,000 to 200,000 clones, around nine tenths of them found once; the top ten carry about 2.3%. Input material: PBMCs. V gene TRBV6-1 combines with J gene TRBJ2-5, with 8 bases that match TRBD2. This clonotype was obtained from a woman between 18 and 29 years old in good health and CMV-seronegative. The CDR3 nucleotides read TGTGCCAGCCGGGAGGGGTGGGGCGTAGGCGAGACCCAGTACTTC. Protein sequence: CASREGWGVGETQYF.